This T cell receptor beta chain was recovered during a study of T cell responses to AZD1222 COVID-19 vaccine. Study-level findings and limits: Dominant at 160-218 and 743-854, vaccine-associated CD4 TCRs also spanned spike.

Trimming shortened V by 0 bases and J by 2 bases, and 11 bases separated the two germline ends. Germline CDR1 LGHDT, CDR2 YNNKEL (reference sequence). This CDR3 contains 15 residues. As concerns this clone: The antigen is not known.

Clones were sequenced by immunoSEQ multiplex PCR, and TCRdb holds only the in-frame ones, with some missing. Here the sample spans about 150,000 clones, about 90% being singletons. This clonotype was sampled from an adult in good health. The chain combines TRBV3-1 (or the pseudogene TRBV3-2) with TRBJ2-7; either TRBD1 or TRBD2 may fit D (5 bases each). Source: peripheral blood, taken on day 0 of AZD1222 vaccination. CDR3 coding DNA: TGTGCCAGCAGCCAAGATAACCAGGGACCCTACGAGCAGTACTTC. It is translated as CASSQDNQGPYEQYF.